Listed here is a single T cell receptor beta chain. As yet, its antigen is unknown. Sequencing used immunoSEQ multiplex PCR; TCRdb keeps in-frame clones, though not all of them. The sample contains 35,000 to 45,000 clones, about four fifths of which appear only once. CDR3 length: 13 amino acids. The germline CDR1 and CDR2 sequences are MDHEN and SYDVKM. Trimming took 5 bases from V and 5 from J, leaving 13 bases between them. This sample is drawn from a study of lymphopenia after photon versus proton radiotherapy. Study-level points and caveats: Oligoclonal CD8+ Temra expansion after nadir drove photon patients' diversity drop. Proton therapy kept repertoires fairly stable, unlike photons, which gained effector/memory cells.

The starting material was peripheral blood, obtained from a patient treated with proton-based radiotherapy. The sequence came from a woman between 65 and 79 years old with pancreatic cancer. The rearrangement joins TRBV28 to TRBJ2-7, with D maybe TRBD1 (6 bases). The CDR3 protein is CASSPTGWNEQYF. DNA for the CDR3: TGTGCCAGCAGTCCCACAGGGTGGAACGAGCAGTACTTC. Combining the CDR3 with reference TRBV28 and TRBJ2-7 gives the whole variable domain DVKVTQSSRYLVKRTGEKVFLECVQDMDHENMFWYRQDPGLGLRLIYFSYDVKMKEKGDIPEGYSVSREKKERFSLILESASTNQTSMYLCASSPTGWNEQYFGPGTRLTVT.